This T cell receptor (beta chain) was sequenced for a study of cytomegalovirus exposure and HLA in healthy donors. Whole-study context: The roughly 120 validation repertoires, a later analysis reported, used the same platform as the roughly 660 repertoires from the first cohort.

This clone showed up just once. The antigen remains unidentified. General study points: Altogether, 164 TCR beta chains were recorded as cytomegalovirus-associated. Usually a TCR sequence was rare, but some public TCRs were found in many donors.

Donors were drawn from the approximately 110-subject validation cohort, separate from the approximately 700-subject first cohort. Germline assignment: CDR1 LNHDA and CDR2 SQIVND (reference sequence). The V gene end was trimmed by 4 bases and the J gene end by 7 bases; junction bases not matched to a gene: 11. The CDR3 totals 16 residues. Assay: immunoSEQ multiplex PCR; the TCRdb copy retains only in-frame clones and omits some. The table records 60,000 to 75,000 clones, over 90% of them present only once. The sequence derives from a woman between 18 and 29 years old in good health and CMV-seropositive. Material for sequencing was PBMCs. V usage is TRBV19 and J usage is TRBJ2-2; TRBD1 matches 8 bases. The CDR3 is CASSRAQGAHGGELFF. In nucleotides, the CDR3 is TGTGCCAGTAGTAGGGCCCAGGGGGCGCACGGCGGGGAGCTGTTTTTT.